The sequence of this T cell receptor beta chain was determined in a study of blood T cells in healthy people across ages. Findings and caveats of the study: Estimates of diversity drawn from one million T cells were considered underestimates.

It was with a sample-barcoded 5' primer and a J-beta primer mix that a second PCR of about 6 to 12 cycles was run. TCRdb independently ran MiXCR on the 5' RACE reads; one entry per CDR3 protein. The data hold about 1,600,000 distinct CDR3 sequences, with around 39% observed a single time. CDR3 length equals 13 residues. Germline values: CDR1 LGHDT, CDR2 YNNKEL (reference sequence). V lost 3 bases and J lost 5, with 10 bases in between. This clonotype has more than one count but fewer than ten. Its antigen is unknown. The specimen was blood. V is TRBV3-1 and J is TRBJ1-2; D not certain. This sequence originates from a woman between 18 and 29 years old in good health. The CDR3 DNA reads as TGTGCCAGCAGCCATAGTCCCTTGTATGGCTACACCTTC. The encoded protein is CASSHSPLYGYTF.